A few counts support the clone carrying this T cell receptor (beta chain). The length of the CDR3 is 16 residues. V lost 4 bases and J lost 2; bases outside the gene matches: 9. In germline, CDR1 is SGHRS, CDR2 YFSETQ. The data originate from a study of spatial heterogeneity in lung cancer. Time point defined: sample taken at primary tumor resection. Whole RNA, which was extracted from tumor, nontumor lung tissue or frozen PBMC, was sequenced without any cell sorting. Donation came from around 72 patients with untreated early-stage non-small cell lung cancer. Each molecule of TCR cDNA was tagged with one unique molecular identifier. Each CDR3 protein gets one entry after TCRdb re-called the 5' RACE reads with MiXCR. The sample carries roughly 39,000 distinct CDR3 sequences, approximately 6.9% recorded once.

This clonotype originated in a female donor with early-stage non-small cell lung cancer. The chain links TRBV5-1 to TRBJ2-1, with 7 bases that match TRBD2. Sequenced material: PBMCs, taken at surgery. The CDR3 protein is CASSPRGEAAYNEQFF. CDR3 DNA sequence: TGCGCCAGCAGCCCCCGGGGGGAAGCCGCCTACAATGAGCAGTTCTTC.